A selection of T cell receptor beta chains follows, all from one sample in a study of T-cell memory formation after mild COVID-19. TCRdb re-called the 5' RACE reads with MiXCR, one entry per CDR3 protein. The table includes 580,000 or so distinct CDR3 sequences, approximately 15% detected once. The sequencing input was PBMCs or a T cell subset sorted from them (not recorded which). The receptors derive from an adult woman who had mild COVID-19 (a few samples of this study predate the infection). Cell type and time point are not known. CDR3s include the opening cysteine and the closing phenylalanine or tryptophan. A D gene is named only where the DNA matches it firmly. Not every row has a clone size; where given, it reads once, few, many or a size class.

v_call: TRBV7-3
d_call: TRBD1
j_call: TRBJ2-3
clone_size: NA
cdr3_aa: CASSNDRAAGTDTQYF
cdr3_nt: TGTGCCAGCAGCAATGACAGGGCCGCCGGCACAGATACGCAGTATTTT

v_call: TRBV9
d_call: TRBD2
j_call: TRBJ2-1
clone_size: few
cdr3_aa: CASSSLLAGGSPFF
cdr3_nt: TGTGCCAGCAGCTCCCTACTAGCGGGAGGTTCCCCGTTCTTC

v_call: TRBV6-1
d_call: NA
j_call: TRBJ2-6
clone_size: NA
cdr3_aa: CASRGLRSGANVLTF
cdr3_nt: TGTGCCAGCAGAGGACTGCGCTCTGGGGCCAACGTCCTGACTTTC

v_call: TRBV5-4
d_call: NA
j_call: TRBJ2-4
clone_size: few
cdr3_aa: CASSSPFSDSKNIQYF
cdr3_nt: TGTGCCAGCAGCTCGCCCTTCTCGGACTCCAAAAACATTCAGTACTTC

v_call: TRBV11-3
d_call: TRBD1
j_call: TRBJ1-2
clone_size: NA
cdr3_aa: CASSLGRTGSMAGYTF
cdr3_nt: TGTGCCAGCAGCTTAGGCCGGACAGGATCTATGGCTGGCTACACCTTC

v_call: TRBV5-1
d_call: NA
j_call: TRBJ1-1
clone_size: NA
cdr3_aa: CASSSTGNPLNTEAFF
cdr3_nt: TGCGCCAGCAGCTCCACAGGGAACCCCCTGAACACTGAAGCTTTCTTT

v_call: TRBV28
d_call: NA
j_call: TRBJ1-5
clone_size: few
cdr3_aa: CASSFRGRSQPQHF
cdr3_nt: TGTGCCAGCAGTTTTAGGGGACGGAGTCAGCCCCAGCATTTT

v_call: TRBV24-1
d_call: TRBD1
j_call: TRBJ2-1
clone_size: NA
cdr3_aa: CATSVGQAVGVSYNEQFF
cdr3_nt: TGTGCCACCAGTGTTGGACAGGCTGTCGGGGTCTCCTACAATGAGCAGTTCTTC

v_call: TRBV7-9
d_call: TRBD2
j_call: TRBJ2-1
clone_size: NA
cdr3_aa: CASSPVGSGRRYNEQFF
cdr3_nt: TGTGCCAGCAGCCCAGTGGGTAGCGGGAGACGCTACAATGAGCAGTTCTTC

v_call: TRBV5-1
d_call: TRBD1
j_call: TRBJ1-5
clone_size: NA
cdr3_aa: CASSSTGDQPQHF
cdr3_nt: TGCGCCAGCAGCTCCACAGGGGATCAGCCCCAGCATTTT

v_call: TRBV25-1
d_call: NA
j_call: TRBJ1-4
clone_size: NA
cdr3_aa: CASSGQGRGKLFF
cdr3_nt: TGTGCCAGCAGTGGCCAGGGAAGGGGAAAACTGTTTTTT

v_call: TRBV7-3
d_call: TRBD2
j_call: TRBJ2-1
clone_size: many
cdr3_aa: CASSLMGGGDHEQFF
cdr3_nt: TGTGCCAGCAGCTTAATGGGCGGGGGGGACCATGAGCAGTTCTTC

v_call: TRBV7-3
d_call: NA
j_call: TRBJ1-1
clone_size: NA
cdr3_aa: CASSSDPLGPGGTEAFF
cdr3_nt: TGTGCCAGCAGCTCAGACCCATTAGGTCCGGGGGGCACTGAAGCTTTCTTT

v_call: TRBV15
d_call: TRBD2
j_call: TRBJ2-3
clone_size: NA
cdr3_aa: CATSPLAGTYTDTQYF
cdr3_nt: TGTGCCACCAGCCCGCTAGCGGGGACCTACACAGATACGCAGTATTTT

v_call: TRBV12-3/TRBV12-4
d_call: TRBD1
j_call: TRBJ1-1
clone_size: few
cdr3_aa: CASSYRSLGTENTEAFF
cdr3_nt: TGTGCCAGCAGCTACCGGTCCCTCGGGACAGAGAACACTGAAGCTTTCTTT

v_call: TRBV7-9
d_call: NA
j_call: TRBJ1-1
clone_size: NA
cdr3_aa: CASTSTRNTEAFF
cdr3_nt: TGTGCCAGCACCAGTACTAGGAACACTGAAGCTTTCTTT